This T cell receptor (beta chain) was found in a study of blood T cell repertoires in COVID-19. Across the whole study: The study drew acute and convalescent COVID-19 samples from the United States, Italy and Spain. In each case, the material was cDNA or gDNA derived from T cells, B-cell-depleted T cells, or PBMCs.

CDR3 size: 16 residues. CDR1 is SGHAT, CDR2 FQNNGV, per germline. V was clipped by 6 bases and J by 5 bases, with 20 bases between them. How the authors handled the data: Estimates of nucleated cell counts were drawn from the amplification of reference gene primers. Repertoires were generated with immunoSEQ multiplex PCR, while TCRdb's copy carries only in-frame clones and drops some. For V, J and clone size, that table is used; D and trimming come from the DNA. The table includes about 160,000 clones, around 83% detected once. The sequenced sample consisted of peripheral blood. This receptor was taken from a middle-aged man with acute or convalescent COVID-19. This chain links TRBV11-2 with TRBJ1-3, with D perhaps matching TRBD1 (5 bases). Written as DNA, the CDR3 is TGTGCCAGCAGTCCTAGGGGAAGCGACCGCAGAAACACCATATATTTT. Its protein product is CASSPRGSDRRNTIYF.